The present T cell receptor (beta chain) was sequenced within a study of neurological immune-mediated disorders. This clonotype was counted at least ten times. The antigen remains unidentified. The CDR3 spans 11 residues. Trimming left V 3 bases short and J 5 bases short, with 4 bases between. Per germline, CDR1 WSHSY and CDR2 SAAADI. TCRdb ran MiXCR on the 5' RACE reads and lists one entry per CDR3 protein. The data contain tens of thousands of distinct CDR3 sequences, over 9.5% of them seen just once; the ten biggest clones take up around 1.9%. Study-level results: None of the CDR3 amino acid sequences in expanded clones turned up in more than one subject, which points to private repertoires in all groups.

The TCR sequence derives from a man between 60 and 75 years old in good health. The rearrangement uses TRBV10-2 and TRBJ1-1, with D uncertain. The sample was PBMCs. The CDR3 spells CASSDWTEAFF. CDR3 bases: TGCGCCAGCAGTGATTGGACTGAAGCTTTCTTT.